This T cell receptor beta chain was recorded in a study of human T cells and chemical hapten exposure. The time point was: healthy volunteer bleed at 6 weeks. Extraction of total RNA was performed on unfractionated whole blood. TCRdb reanalysed the RACE reads using MiXCR and keeps one entry per CDR3 protein. This table holds 30,000 to 40,000 distinct CDR3 sequences, less than 5.5% found once. This sequence was found in a human donor in good health. Some clones in this sample may be carry-over from other donors' samples. Sequencing was done on a sample of whole blood.

The CDR3 spells CASSPDLQGGDEQFF. DNA of the CDR3: TGTGCCAGCAGCCCGGACCTTCAAGGGGGAGATGAGCAGTTCTTC. The chain couples TRBV7-9 to TRBJ2-1; D might be TRBD1 (6 bases). Trimming left V 5 bases short and J 8 bases short, with 19 bases between. Germline CDR1 reads SEHNR; CDR2 reads FQNEAQ (reference sequence). This CDR3 contains 15 residues.